The 25 T cell receptor beta chains below were found in one sample sequenced in a study of post-analysis software for immune sequencing data. General study results and limits: Elevated frequency relative to controls characterized 4 or 5 TRBV segments in patients, TRBV5-6, TRBV5-1 and TRBV20-1 among them.

The authors incorporated unique molecular identifiers into the TCR beta cDNA libraries. One entry per CDR3 protein results from TCRdb running MiXCR on the PCR reads. The table has approximately 690,000 distinct CDR3 sequences, approximately 60% seen once. The antigens for these receptors are not known. Sequencing input: blood. The receptors come from a girl between 2 and 10 years old with multiple sclerosis.

CDR3 residues: CAISFGLAEYNEQFF. The CDR3 bases are TGTGCCATCAGTTTCGGACTAGCGGAATACAATGAGCAGTTCTTC. The gene calls are TRBV10-3 and TRBJ2-1, with 10 bases lining up with TRBD2. The V gene's germline CDR1 is ENHRY and CDR2 SYGVKD. The CDR3 contains 15 residues. The V and J ends lost 5 bases and 4 bases, in that order; junction bases with no gene match: 5.

The V call is TRBV15, the J call TRBJ1-1; no firm D call. Germline V CDR1 and CDR2: LNHNV, YYDKDF (reference sequence). The germline V and J ends were trimmed by 1 base and 4 bases, with 13 bases remaining between them. The CDR3 extends over 15 amino acids. This chain's CDR3 is CATSRAGSMLTEAFF. CDR3 DNA: TGTGCCACCAGCAGAGCCGGATCAATGCTCACTGAAGCTTTCTTT.

The chain recombines TRBV15 with TRBJ2-5, with TRBD2 matching over 7 bases. Germline V gene sequence: CDR1 LNHNV, CDR2 YYDKDF (reference sequence). Unmatched junction bases numbered 5, after V lost 5 bases and J lost 2 bases. There are 14 residues in the CDR3. The CDR3 loop reads CATSDASGQETQYF. The CDR3 nucleotides read TGTGCCACCAGCGACGCTAGCGGACAAGAGACCCAGTACTTC.

This sequence joins TRBV5-1 and TRBJ2-7, with TRBD1 matching over 10 bases. Germline V gene data show CDR1 as SGHRS and CDR2 as YFSETQ. The CDR3 is 17 residues long. Germline trimming cut 0 bases from V and 3 bases from J; bases unmatched to any gene: 9. The CDR3 loop is CASSLDGTGVPRYEQYF. DNA for the CDR3: TGCGCCAGCAGCTTGGATGGGACAGGGGTTCCTCGCTACGAGCAGTACTTC.

This sequence joins TRBV6-5 and TRBJ1-1; no reliable D call. Germline CDR1 MNHEY, CDR2 SVGAGI. The CDR3 runs 16 residues. V gave up 0 bases and J gave up 5 bases, with 16 bases separating them. The CDR3 coding sequence is TGTGCCAGCAGTTACTCGAAGGTGGGGAGGGTAACTGAAGCTTTCTTT. Translated: CASSYSKVGRVTEAFF.

V gene TRBV6-6 combines with J gene TRBJ2-1, with 8 bases lining up with TRBD2. The ends lost 7 bases at V and 5 bases at J; junction bases unmatched: 7. CDR1 MNHNY and CDR2 SVGAGI come from the germline V gene (reference sequence). The CDR3 loop spans 14 amino acids. The CDR3 bases are TGTGCCAGCAAGGCGGCGGGAGGAAACAATGAGCAGTTCTTC. Amino acid sequence: CASKAAGGNNEQFF.

This clonotype has more than one count but fewer than ten. This rearrangement joins TRBV6-6 to TRBJ2-7; TRBD2 matches 7 bases. The CDR3 runs 13 residues. Germline V gives CDR1 MNHNY, CDR2 SVGAGI (reference sequence). The J segment lost 2 bases and the V segment lost 10 bases, leaving 8 bases of the junction unmatched. The CDR3 loop reads CATCREATYEQYF. Written as DNA, the CDR3 is TGTGCCACCTGTCGGGAGGCAACCTACGAGCAGTACTTC.

The V and J genes are TRBV20-1 and TRBJ2-1; 10 positions match TRBD2. The CDR3 runs 13 residues. The V segment lost 5 bases and the J segment 6 bases; nucleotides outside the gene matches: 4. In germline, CDR1 is DFQATT, CDR2 SNEGSKA (reference sequence). The DNA for the CDR3 is TGCAGTGCTCCGAGCGGGAGGGCCAATGAGCAGTTCTTC. This codes for CSAPSGRANEQFF.

This sequence joins TRBV25-1 and TRBJ1-6, with a weak D call TRBD1 (5 bases). CDR1 is MGHDK, CDR2 SYGVNS, per germline. CDR3 length: 16 amino acids. V lost 4 bases, J lost 2 bases, and 12 bases lay in between. The CDR3: CASSVGGRTYNSPLHF. CDR3 nucleotide sequence: TGTGCCAGCAGTGTCGGGGGTCGGACCTATAATTCACCCCTCCACTTT.

The chain links TRBV20-1 to TRBJ1-2; TRBD1 agrees at 12 bases. CDR1 is DFQATT, CDR2 SNEGSKA, per germline (reference sequence). The CDR3 runs 14 residues. Trimming cost V 6 bases and J 8 bases; bases outside gene matches: 10. In DNA form, the CDR3 reads TGCAGTGCGATAGGGGGACAGGGGGCATACGGCTACACCTTC. Residues: CSAIGGQGAYGYTF.

V and J are TRBV10-2 and TRBJ2-1; 7 bases match TRBD2. Germline trimming cut 7 bases from V and 10 bases from J; bases unmatched to any gene: 13. Germline V gene lookup returns CDR1 WSHSY and CDR2 SAAADI. The CDR3 runs 14 residues. This CDR3 reads CASMVAGARGEQFF. DNA for the CDR3: TGCGCCAGCATGGTTGCGGGAGCCCGGGGGGAGCAGTTCTTC.

This clonotype was seen once. This chain joins TRBV6-5 and TRBJ2-7; D is perhaps TRBD2 (6 bases). The CDR3 is 13 amino acids. The germline V and J ends were trimmed by 5 bases and 5 bases, with 13 bases remaining between them. Germline CDR1 reads MNHEY; CDR2 reads SVGAGI. CDR3 protein: CASSGTETHEQYF. Here the CDR3 DNA reads TGTGCCAGCAGTGGGACTGAAACTCACGAGCAGTACTTC.

The table lists this clonotype with a few counts. This chain connects TRBV12-3 or TRBV12-4 to TRBJ2-1; D might be TRBD1 (5 bases). The V gene lost 2 bases and the J gene lost 9 bases, with 23 bases spanning the gap. This CDR3 has 17 residues. The CDR3 region is CASSLSPADSGGGEQFF. The DNA of the CDR3 is TGTGCCAGCAGTTTAAGCCCCGCTGACAGTGGTGGCGGTGAGCAGTTCTTC.

This clonotype has more than one count but fewer than ten. This chain connects TRBV5-1 to TRBJ2-1; TRBD2 is a possible D gene (6 bases). The CDR3 consists of 14 residues. The V end lost 2 bases, the J end lost 8 bases, and 14 bases lay between the germline ends. Germline assignment: CDR1 SGHRS and CDR2 YFSETQ. CDR3 nucleotides: TGCGCCAGCAGCTTCGTGGGAGCTAGCGATGAGCAGTTCTTC. Protein: CASSFVGASDEQFF.

The chain uses TRBV5-1 and TRBJ2-1; the match to TRBD2 covers 11 bases. From germline, CDR1 is SGHRS and CDR2 YFSETQ. The length of the CDR3 is 18 residues. V lost 0 bases to trimming and J lost 0 bases; unmatched junction nucleotides: 5. The CDR3 sequence is CASSLVLAGDTSYNEQFF. The DNA of the CDR3 is TGCGCCAGCAGCTTGGTACTAGCGGGGGACACCTCCTACAATGAGCAGTTCTTC.

The J gene is TRBJ2-4, the V gene TRBV18; no clear D gene. The length of the CDR3 is 17 residues. V shed 3 bases and J shed 0 bases, with 15 bases lying between them. Germline V lookup: CDR1 KGHSH, CDR2 LQKENI. The CDR3 here is CASSPYSTFIAKNIQYF. In DNA form, the CDR3 reads TGTGCCAGCTCACCTTATTCGACTTTCATAGCCAAAAACATTCAGTACTTC.

Notes on this clonotype: This clone may be a read error of a much larger clone one base away. CDR3: CASSLDREQPQHF. The DNA for the CDR3 is TGTGCCAGCAGCTTAGACAGGGAGCAGCCCCAGCATTTT. The chain recombines TRBV7-2 with TRBJ1-5, with D maybe TRBD1 (6 bases). Germline V CDR1 and CDR2: SGHTA, FQGNSA. The CDR3 extends over 13 amino acids. V was cut by 1 base and J by 7 bases, with 8 bases left in between.

V gene TRBV25-1 combines with J gene TRBJ2-3; 7 bases map to TRBD1. This CDR3 comprises 18 residues. Germline-derived CDR1 and CDR2 are MGHDK and SYGVNS. The V and J ends lost 4 bases and 0 bases, in that order; junction bases with no gene match: 13. The CDR3 reads CASSGPRQGSSSTDTQYF. The DNA for the CDR3 is TGTGCCAGCAGTGGCCCCCGACAGGGTAGCTCTAGCACAGATACGCAGTATTTT.

The chain links TRBV7-9 to TRBJ2-7, with D unresolved. The germline V and J ends were trimmed by 5 bases and 5 bases, with 13 bases remaining between them. Germline CDR1 SEHNR, CDR2 FQNEAQ (reference sequence). The CDR3 consists of 13 residues. CDR3 loop: CASSPVDRDEQYF. DNA for the CDR3: TGTGCCAGCAGCCCGGTCGACCGGGACGAGCAGTACTTC.

V is TRBV29-1 and J is TRBJ2-3, with D tentatively TRBD1 or TRBD2 (6 bases each). Looked up from germline, CDR1 is SQVTM and CDR2 is ANQGSEA. CDR3 size: 13 residues. V lost 3 bases and J 5 bases, leaving 12 bases between the germline ends. The CDR3 nucleotides are TGCAGCGTTGAGAGGGGGGCGAAAGATACGCAGTATTTT. This codes for CSVERGAKDTQYF.

This clonotype was detected once. The chain combines TRBV4-1 with TRBJ2-1, with D possibly matching TRBD2 (5 bases). Between the trimmed V and J ends, which lost 0 bases and 3 bases, there was a span of 12 bases. The CDR3 runs to 16 residues. The germline V gene encodes CDR1 MGHRA and CDR2 YSYEKL. CDR3 region: CASSQEVQADYNEQFF. CDR3 in DNA: TGCGCCAGCAGCCAAGAAGTCCAAGCGGACTACAATGAGCAGTTCTTC.

This clonotype showed up just a few times. This chain connects TRBV27 to TRBJ2-7; D not resolved. This CDR3 spans 13 amino acids. The germline V gene encodes CDR1 MNHEY and CDR2 SMNVEV (reference sequence). Trimming took off 6 bases at V and 5 bases at J, with 14 bases between the two ends. The CDR3 DNA reads TGTGCCAGCAGCCCTTCACAATTTCACGAGCAGTACTTC. Translating gives CASSPSQFHEQYF.

V is TRBV2 and J is TRBJ1-2, with D possibly matching TRBD1 (5 bases). The CDR3 loop spans 14 amino acids. Germline V lookup: CDR1 SNHLY, CDR2 FYNNEI. V lost 3 bases, J lost 7 bases, and 15 bases lay in between. In DNA form, the CDR3 reads TGTGCCAGCAGTGAGGTCGTCGGGGGAGGTGGCTACACCTTC. Residues: CASSEVVGGGGYTF.

The genes are TRBV7-8 and TRBJ2-1; the D is unclear. The V end was cut by 4 bases, the J end by 0 bases, with 13 bases between. Looked up from germline, CDR1 is SGHVS and CDR2 is FQNEAQ. The CDR3 runs 16 residues. CDR3 sequence: CASSSPFRSSYNEQFF. The CDR3 DNA reads as TGTGCCAGCAGCTCCCCTTTTAGAAGCTCCTACAATGAGCAGTTCTTC.

On this clonotype: The junction shows a germline mismatch at one end, possibly a read error. V is TRBV14 and J is TRBJ2-1, with unresolved D. The CDR3 loop spans 14 amino acids. Germline loops: CDR1 SGHDN, CDR2 FVKESK. CDR3 sequence: CASSQEGRYNEQFF. CDR3 nucleotide sequence: TGCGCCAGCAGCCAAGAAGGCAGATACAATGAGCAGTTCTTC.